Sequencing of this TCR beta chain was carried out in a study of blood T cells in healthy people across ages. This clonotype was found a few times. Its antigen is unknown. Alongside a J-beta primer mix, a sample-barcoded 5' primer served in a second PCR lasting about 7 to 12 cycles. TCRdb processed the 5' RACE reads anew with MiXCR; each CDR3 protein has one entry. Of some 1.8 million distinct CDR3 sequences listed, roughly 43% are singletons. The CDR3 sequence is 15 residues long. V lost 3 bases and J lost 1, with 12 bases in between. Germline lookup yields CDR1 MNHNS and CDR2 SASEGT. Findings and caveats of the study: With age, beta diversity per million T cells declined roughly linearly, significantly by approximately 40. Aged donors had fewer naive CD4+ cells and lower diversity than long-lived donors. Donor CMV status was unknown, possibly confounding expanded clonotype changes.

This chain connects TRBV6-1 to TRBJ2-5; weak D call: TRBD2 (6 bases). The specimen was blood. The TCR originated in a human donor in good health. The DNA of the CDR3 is TGTGCCAGCAGTGAGTTGGCGGGATCCCAAGAGACCCAGTACTTC. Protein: CASSELAGSQETQYF.